The source of this T cell receptor (beta chain) is a study of cytomegalovirus exposure and HLA in healthy donors. Study-level findings and limits: Fewer than 200 TCR beta chains were listed as cytomegalovirus-associated.

Of note for this clone: Its antigen is as yet unknown.

Germline V CDR1 and CDR2: SGDLS, YYNGEE. The CDR3 sequence is 12 residues long. V gave up 1 base and J gave up 4 bases, with 5 bases separating them. Some clones are missing from TCRdb's copy, which holds only in-frame ones; the method was immunoSEQ multiplex PCR. The profile shows more than 110,000 clones, less than 95% of them singletons. The chain has TRBV9 and TRBJ1-2; D not certain. Sequencing was done on a sample of PBMCs. This receptor was taken from a man aged 18-30 years in good health and CMV-seropositive. The CDR3 reads CASSVSGYGYTF. CDR3 bases: TGTGCCAGCAGCGTATCCGGCTATGGCTACACCTTC.